These 18 T cell receptor beta chains were sequenced from one sample in a study of Ad26.COV2.S vaccination and SARS-CoV-2 variants. Documented treatment: about 20 received Ad26.COV2.S at low or high dose, single or two shots; five or six received placebo; per-sample allocation not given. The samples were gathered on day 63 after the first injection of vaccine or placebo. The data were produced by immunoSEQ multiplex PCR, yet TCRdb's version contains in-frame clones alone and is incomplete. The data contain about 350,000 clones, roughly 81% of them singletons. This sample comprised peripheral blood, obtained in a trial of Ad26.COV2.S vaccine versus placebo. All receptors come from a person between 18 and 65 years old who received the Ad26.COV2.S COVID-19 vaccine or a placebo.

The gene calls are TRBV19 and TRBJ1-1; possible D gene TRBD1, 6 bases. V lost 4 bases and J lost 4, with 10 bases in between. Germline CDR1 and CDR2: LNHDA and SQIVND (reference sequence). This CDR3 has 13 residues. Here the CDR3 reads CASSTTGSTEAFF. The CDR3 coding sequence is TGTGCCAGTAGTACAACAGGGTCCACTGAAGCTTTCTTT.

The V call is TRBV7-9, the J call TRBJ2-3, with 9 bases fitting TRBD1. CDR3 size: 16 residues. Trimming cost V 5 bases and J 1 base; bases outside gene matches: 7. From germline, CDR1 is SEHNR and CDR2 FQNEAQ (reference sequence). CDR3 in DNA: TGTGCCAGCAGCCTCCTCCGGGACAGGGGCACAGATACGCAGTATTTT. Translated: CASSLLRDRGTDTQYF.

This chain uses TRBV30 with TRBJ2-7, with D perhaps TRBD1 or TRBD2 (6 bases each). V lost 0 bases, J lost 9 bases, and 9 bases lay in between. The CDR3 sequence is 11 residues long. Germline lookup yields CDR1 GTSNPN and CDR2 SVGIG (reference sequence). Here the CDR3 reads CAWSVKGGQYF. CDR3 bases: TGTGCCTGGAGTGTAAAGGGGGGGCAGTACTTC.

This clone was observed once. This sequence joins TRBV24-1 and TRBJ2-7, with D possibly being TRBD1 or TRBD2 (6 bases each). V was trimmed by 4 bases and J by 6 bases, leaving 18 bases between them. Germline assignment: CDR1 KGHDR and CDR2 SFDVKD. The CDR3 covers 15 residues. The CDR3 DNA is TGTGCCACCAGTGACGAAAACAGGGAGGAGGGCGAGCAGTACTTC. As protein: CATSDENREEGEQYF.

CDR3 coding DNA: TGTGCCAGCTCACCAAGGGGGTGGGGGACTGAAGCTTTCTTT. Protein product: CASSPRGWGTEAFF. The rearrangement joins TRBV18 to TRBJ1-1; perhaps TRBD1 as D (6 bases). This CDR3 contains 14 residues. CDR1 and CDR2 (germline): KGHSH, LQKENI. V was pared by 2 bases and J by 5 bases, with 12 bases between.

J is TRBJ1-1 and V is TRBV4-3; D gene unclear. In germline, CDR1 is LGHNA, CDR2 YSLEER. This CDR3 is 16 amino acids long. The V end was cut by 0 bases, the J end by 2 bases, with 13 bases between. Written as DNA, the CDR3 is TGCGCCAGCAGCCAAGATCTTCGTCACTCAAACACTGAAGCTTTCTTT. This sequence encodes CASSQDLRHSNTEAFF.

There are a few counts of this clone. The genes are TRBV18 and TRBJ1-1, with D unresolved. The germline V gene has CDR1 KGHSH and CDR2 LQKENI. V was shortened by 3 bases and J by 6 bases, with 11 bases between the two germline ends. The CDR3 covers 13 residues. The CDR3 DNA reads TGTGCCAGCTCACCGGACCTGCTTGCTGAAGCTTTCTTT. This codes for CASSPDLLAEAFF.

The chain has TRBV6-5 and TRBJ2-5; 14 bases match TRBD2. The germline V gene encodes CDR1 MNHEY and CDR2 SVGAGI. The junction had 1 base not matched to a gene; V was cut back by 2 bases and J by 2 bases. The CDR3 extends over 16 amino acids. CDR3 region: CASSYRLAGGQETQYF. DNA of the CDR3: TGTGCCAGCAGTTACCGACTAGCGGGGGGGCAAGAGACCCAGTACTTC.

A remark on this clone: At one end the junction does not follow the germline gene, possibly because of a read error. The rearrangement links TRBV28 to TRBJ2-1; 9 bases are shared with TRBD2. This CDR3 has 17 residues. The germline gives CDR1 MDHEN, CDR2 SYDVKM. The CDR3 DNA reads as TGTGCCAGCTGTTTTGGGGGCGGGAGGGCCAGGGTGAATGAGCAGTTCTTC. This encodes CASCFGGGRARVNEQFF.

CDR3 DNA: TGTGCCACCAGTGATTCTGGGTGGGGGGCATTCCAAGAGACCCAGTACTTC. Translating it yields CATSDSGWGAFQETQYF. The genes are TRBV24-1 and TRBJ2-5, with D perhaps matching TRBD1 or TRBD2 (6 bases each). Germline V gives CDR1 KGHDR, CDR2 SFDVKD. This CDR3 comprises 17 residues. V was shortened by 2 bases and J by 1 base, with 16 bases between the two germline ends.

This clone turned up a few times. The genes are TRBV6-6 and TRBJ1-2, with D possibly being TRBD1 (5 bases). This CDR3 comprises 13 residues. V was shortened by 7 bases and J by 4 bases, with 13 bases between the two germline ends. Germline V lookup: CDR1 MNHNY, CDR2 SVGAGI (reference sequence). CDR3: CASTQDIIYGYTF. The CDR3 coding sequence is TGTGCCAGCACCCAGGACATAATCTATGGCTACACCTTC.

This clone occurred once. The chain carries TRBV29-1 and TRBJ1-4; D uncertain. The CDR3 is made up of 11 amino acids. Germline assignment: CDR1 SQVTM and CDR2 ANQGSEA. Trimming took off 4 bases at V and 12 bases at J, with 12 bases between the two ends. In nucleotides, the CDR3 is TGCAGCGTTGGTGATTTCAAGGAACTGTTTTTT. Amino acid sequence: CSVGDFKELFF.

The genes are TRBV27 and TRBJ2-7; TRBD1 agrees at 10 bases. Germline CDR1 reads MNHEY; CDR2 reads SMNVEV (reference sequence). V lost 5 bases to trimming and J lost 6 bases; unmatched junction nucleotides: 4. CDR3 length: 13 amino acids. The CDR3 DNA reads as TGTGCCAGCAGTCCAAGGGACAGGGGCGAGCAGTACTTC. Protein product: CASSPRDRGEQYF.

The rearrangement links TRBV25-1 to TRBJ1-4; 9 bases match TRBD1. The CDR3 has 13 amino acids. Germline V gene data show CDR1 as MGHDK and CDR2 as SYGVNS. With V trimmed by 11 bases and J by 8 bases, 9 bases remained unmatched. CDR3 residues: CAAQGQGGEKLFF. The CDR3 DNA sequence: TGTGCCGCCCAGGGACAGGGAGGAGAAAAACTGTTTTTT.

The chain carries TRBV30 and TRBJ2-7; no reliable D call. The germline V gene encodes CDR1 GTSNPN and CDR2 SVGIG (reference sequence). This CDR3 has 14 residues. V lost 0 bases and J 6 bases, leaving 15 bases between the germline ends. The CDR3 protein is CAWSVPVPLSEQYF. In nucleotides, the CDR3 is TGTGCCTGGAGTGTCCCGGTCCCCCTGTCCGAGCAGTACTTC.

The V and J genes are TRBV3-1 (or the pseudogene TRBV3-2) and TRBJ2-6; D may be TRBD2 (5 bases). Germline V gene lookup returns CDR1 LGHDT and CDR2 YNNKEL (reference sequence). The CDR3 consists of 16 residues. V was clipped by 4 bases and J by 0 bases, with 10 bases between them. CDR3 nucleotide sequence: TGTGCCAGCAGCCTTAGCCGGGGCTCTGGGGCCAACGTCCTGACTTTC. It encodes CASSLSRGSGANVLTF.

The chain couples TRBV28 to TRBJ1-2, with 8 bases matching TRBD1. With 4 bases clipped from V and 8 bases from J, the junction kept 9 bases outside the gene matches. CDR3 length: 14 residues. From germline, CDR1 is MDHEN and CDR2 SYDVKM. CDR3 nucleotide sequence: TGTGCCAGCAGTTCAGGACAGGGAACCCTCGGCTACACCTTC. Translated, it gives CASSSGQGTLGYTF.

This clone showed up just once. V is TRBV11-2 and J is TRBJ2-2; D ambiguous. In germline, CDR1 is SGHAT, CDR2 FQNNGV. Between the trimmed V and J ends, which lost 1 base and 3 bases, there was a span of 9 bases. The CDR3 sequence is 15 residues long. CDR3 bases: TGTGCCAGCAGCTTAGGGGGTCGGTACACCGGGGAGCTGTTTTTT. It specifies CASSLGGRYTGELFF.